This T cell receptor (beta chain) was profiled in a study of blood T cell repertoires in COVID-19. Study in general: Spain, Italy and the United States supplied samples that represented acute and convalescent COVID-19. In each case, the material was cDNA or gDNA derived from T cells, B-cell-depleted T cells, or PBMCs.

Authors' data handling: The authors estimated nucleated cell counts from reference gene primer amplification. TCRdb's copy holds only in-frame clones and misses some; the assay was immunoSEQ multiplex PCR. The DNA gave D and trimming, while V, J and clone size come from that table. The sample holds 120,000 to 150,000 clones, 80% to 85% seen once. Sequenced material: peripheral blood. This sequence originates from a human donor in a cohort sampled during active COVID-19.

CDR3 in amino acids: CASSRVGPFGSYEQYF. The CDR3, as DNA: TGTGCCAGCAGCCGCGTCGGACCATTTGGGAGCTACGAGCAGTACTTC. V usage is TRBV11-3 and J usage is TRBJ2-7, with D possibly TRBD2 on 5 matching bases. This CDR3 is built from 16 residues. The germline CDR1 and CDR2 sequences are SGHNT and YENEEA. Between the trimmed V and J ends, which lost 5 bases and 3 bases, there was a span of 20 bases.